Listed below are T cell receptor beta chains from one sample, sequenced in a study of read filtering for tumor transcriptome and immune sequencing. TCRdb independently ran MiXCR on the reads; one entry per CDR3 protein. The top ten hold about 7.7% of the sample, which has 100,000 to 150,000 distinct CDR3 sequences, about 12% seen once. The sample comprised a population of CD138-negative cells sorted from bone marrow. The receptors come from a donor aged 40 or over with multiple myeloma. The CDR3 runs from the conserved cysteine through the conserved F or W. A D gene is named only where the DNA matches it firmly.

V	J	D	CDR3
TRBV19	TRBJ2-1	TRBD2	CASTRGSGSFYNEQFF
TRBV30	TRBJ1-5	-	CAWSVQNNQPQHF
TRBV4-1	TRBJ2-1	-	CASSQEANNEQFF
TRBV6-1	TRBJ2-1	TRBD1	CASIDRDRRNNEQFF
TRBV18	TRBJ2-1	-	CASSPVRALGYNEQFF
TRBV23-1	TRBJ2-5	-	CASTPTAHHYQETQYF
TRBV6-6	TRBJ2-2	-	CASSYSIVRRNTGELFF
TRBV4-1	TRBJ2-5	-	CASSQDGLRVTGETQYF
TRBV13	TRBJ2-3	-	CASSLVSGRTDTQYF
TRBV19	TRBJ2-5	-	CASSIDRQTETQYF
TRBV11-2	TRBJ2-5	TRBD2	CACSRGLGETQYF
TRBV6-2/TRBV6-3	TRBJ2-6	TRBD1	CASSLRDRAPSGANVLTF
TRBV11-2	TRBJ1-6	-	CASSLRQPMYGSPLHF
TRBV19	TRBJ2-1	TRBD2	CASSTPSGRAYEQFF
TRBV6-2/TRBV6-3	TRBJ2-7	-	CASSRGNSYEQYF
TRBV5-1	TRBJ2-7	TRBD1	CASSSRQGSREQYF
TRBV4-1	TRBJ1-2	TRBD1	CASSQLIRDRQQYGYTF
TRBV6-6	TRBJ1-5	-	CASSFLDNQPQHF
TRBV6-5	TRBJ2-7	-	CASSYSGDSGYEQYF
TRBV29-1	TRBJ2-7	-	CSVGHGGPNEQYF
TRBV5-1	TRBJ2-7	-	CACSLVCREDEQYF
TRBV7-9	TRBJ2-7	-	CASSLREFYEQYF
TRBV10-1	TRBJ2-7	-	CASSESTASYEQYF
TRBV19	TRBJ1-2	-	CASSVGPGYTF
TRBV5-1	TRBJ2-7	TRBD1	CASSLQGDSYEQYF
TRBV24-1	TRBJ2-1	TRBD1	CATSDFTGGQGANEQFF
TRBV7-9	TRBJ2-7	-	CASSPTGNEQYF
TRBV27	TRBJ1-1	-	CASSGTRTEAFF
TRBV6-5	TRBJ2-1	-	CASSYGSKGEQFF
TRBV7-2	TRBJ2-3	-	CASSDNHEDLTDTQYF
TRBV28	TRBJ1-1	TRBD1	CASSRRGTGGWTEAFF
TRBV6-2/TRBV6-3	TRBJ2-7	-	CASSYGGPTLDF
TRBV6-2/TRBV6-3	TRBJ2-5	-	CASSSDYLYQETQYF
TRBV10-3	TRBJ2-3	-	CAISGERPSTDTQYF
TRBV7-9	TRBJ1-1	-	CASSPPGTEAFF
TRBV20-1	TRBJ1-2	-	CSAGNRVDGYGYTF
TRBV29-1	TRBJ2-7	-	CSVEERPAYEQYF
TRBV20-1	TRBJ1-1	TRBD1	CSADGDRASTEAFF
TRBV20-1	TRBJ2-5	-	CSAGDTSETQYF
TRBV5-5	TRBJ2-1	-	CASSLNSRNEQFF
TRBV6-2/TRBV6-3	TRBJ2-1	-	CASSYSVRASRGNEQFF
TRBV6-2/TRBV6-3	TRBJ1-5	-	CASSDDMSNQPQHF
TRBV2	TRBJ2-2	TRBD2	CASRPGLAGGGLFF
TRBV12-3/TRBV12-4	TRBJ2-3	-	CASTTAGADTQYF
TRBV12-3/TRBV12-4	TRBJ2-3	-	CASSLMVGTDTQYF
TRBV12-3/TRBV12-4	TRBJ2-2	-	CASSLGLTNTGELFF
TRBV5-1	TRBJ2-1	-	CASSFGGFLNEQFF
TRBV12-3/TRBV12-4	TRBJ2-3	-	CASSFGGFTDTQYF
TRBV7-9	TRBJ2-1	-	CASSPSTSYNEQFF
TRBV20-1	TRBJ2-7	TRBD2	CSASPVATSVHEQYF
TRBV7-8	TRBJ2-5	-	CASGAKTQYF
TRBV27	TRBJ2-7	-	CASSPWTSEVVEQYF
TRBV20-1	TRBJ2-3	-	CSAQARSTDTQYF
TRBV10-2	TRBJ1-5	-	CASSAEEIQPQHF
TRBV5-6	TRBJ1-5	-	CASSGGISNQPQHF
TRBV20-1	TRBJ1-1	TRBD1	CSARDRVTEAFF
TRBV24-1	TRBJ2-1	TRBD1	CATSDPGQGLLNEQFF